Below, 16 T cell receptor beta chains from the same sample are listed, as sequenced in a study of breast tumors, draining lymph nodes, adjacent tissues. Samples came from axillary lymph nodes draining the breast cancer. MiXCR, run by TCRdb on the multiplex PCR reads, gives a single entry per CDR3 protein. Of roughly 220,000 distinct CDR3 sequences listed, under 35% were seen once; the top ten hold roughly 3.5%. The sample was axillary lymph node tissue. The origin of the receptors is a female donor with breast cancer. Some clones in this sample may be carry-over from other donors' samples.

The chain uses TRBV9 and TRBJ2-7; TRBD1 aligns across 8 bases. The CDR3 loop spans 14 amino acids. V shed 3 bases, J shed 4 bases, and the junction held 6 bases outside the gene matches. Looked up from germline, CDR1 is SGDLS and CDR2 is YYNGEE. The CDR3 region is CASSAGQATYEQYF. The DNA for the CDR3 is TGTGCCAGCAGCGCGGGACAGGCGACTTACGAGCAGTACTTC.

The table lists this clonotype with a few counts. CDR3 coding DNA: TGTGCCAGCAGTGACTCGAACACTGAAGCTTTCTTT. It specifies CASSDSNTEAFF. The chain joins TRBV2 to TRBJ1-1; D call uncertain. Germline loops: CDR1 SNHLY, CDR2 FYNNEI. V was trimmed by 3 bases and J by 1 base, leaving 3 bases between them. The CDR3 totals 12 residues.

The chain employs TRBV5-1 and TRBJ2-1, with TRBD2 matching over 9 bases. Germline CDR1 and CDR2: SGHRS and YFSETQ. The CDR3 covers 15 residues. V was pared by 3 bases and J by 2 bases, with 3 bases of the junction left unmatched. CDR3 nucleotide sequence: TGCGCCAGCAGCTCCAGCGGGGGGACCTACAATGAGCAGTTCTTC. Amino acids: CASSSSGGTYNEQFF.

This clonotype showed up many times. The chain is built from TRBV6-6 and TRBJ1-2; a possible D gene is TRBD1 (6 bases). Trimming removed 4 bases at V and 2 bases at J, with 8 bases between. CDR3 size: 13 residues. Germline V gene sequence: CDR1 MNHNY, CDR2 SVGAGI (reference sequence). CDR3 sequence reads: CASSLTGNYGYTF. DNA for the CDR3: TGTGCCAGCAGTTTAACAGGGAACTATGGCTACACCTTC.

This clonotype was counted many times. This chain joins TRBV10-3 and TRBJ2-7; TRBD1 matches 7 bases. Germline assignment: CDR1 ENHRY and CDR2 SYGVKD. The CDR3 consists of 15 residues. J was trimmed by 2 bases and V by 10 bases; bases with no gene match: 14. Here the CDR3 reads CASAPRKGATYEQYF. The CDR3 region has the DNA TGTGCCAGTGCCCCCCGGAAGGGGGCCACCTACGAGCAGTACTTC.

This clonotype was observed many times. The chain recombines TRBV20-1 with TRBJ1-2; 7 nucleotides line up with TRBD1. The junction had 10 bases not matched to a gene; V was cut back by 4 bases and J by 8 bases. This CDR3 is 13 amino acids long. Germline CDR1 and CDR2: DFQATT and SNEGSKA (reference sequence). CDR3 in DNA: TGCAGTGCTATACAAGACAGGGCGGGGGGCTACACCTTC. It codes for CSAIQDRAGGYTF.

This clonotype occurred many times. This sequence joins TRBV7-2 and TRBJ2-2, with D perhaps matching TRBD2 (6 bases). The CDR3 is 15 amino acids. Trimming pared 1 base from V and 6 bases from J, leaving 12 bases between. CDR1 is SGHTA and CDR2 is FQGNSA in the germline V gene. This chain's CDR3 is CASSLEFRGAGELFF. The CDR3 coding sequence is TGTGCCAGCAGCTTAGAATTTCGCGGGGCCGGGGAGCTGTTTTTT.

With regard to this clonotype: A read error may explain this, as a much larger clone is one base away. The chain recombines TRBV6-1 with TRBJ2-7; 10 nucleotides match TRBD2. Germline CDR1 is MNHNS and CDR2 is SASEGT. The CDR3 sequence is 17 residues long. With 7 bases clipped from V and 1 base from J, the junction kept 13 bases outside the gene matches. DNA of the CDR3: TGTGCCAGCATCCTAGGGCTAGCGGGAGCACCTTCCTACGAGCAGTACTTC. It yields the protein CASILGLAGAPSYEQYF.

In this sample, this clonotype turned up once. Its ends do not fully match the called genes, so a read error is possible. The genes are TRBV12-3 or TRBV12-4 and TRBJ2-1, with 7 bases identical to TRBD2. CDR3 length equals 17 residues. CDR3 nucleotides: TGTGCCAGCAGTCCCCCGCACGCGGGAGTCCGCCCCAATGGGCAGTTCTTC. Protein sequence: CASSPPHAGVRPNGQFF.

This clonotype was observed many times. This rearrangement joins TRBV20-1 to TRBJ2-1; 8 bases map to TRBD2. CDR1 DFQATT and CDR2 SNEGSKA come from the germline V gene (reference sequence). The CDR3 loop spans 16 amino acids. V shed 0 bases, J shed 7 bases, and the junction held 11 bases outside the gene matches. CDR3 DNA sequence: TGCAGTGCTAGAGATCAGAGCAGCGGGAGAATTAATGAGCAGTTCTTC. It codes for CSARDQSSGRINEQFF.

The sample holds a few counts of this clonotype. J is TRBJ2-5 and V is TRBV6-6, with D tentatively TRBD1 (5 bases). CDR1 MNHNY and CDR2 SVGAGI come from the germline V gene (reference sequence). This CDR3 region has 14 residues. Trimming pared 5 bases from V and 1 base from J, leaving 11 bases between. The chain's CDR3 is CASSLTGIQETQYF. The CDR3 region has the DNA TGTGCCAGCAGTCTCACAGGTATCCAAGAGACCCAGTACTTC.

The table lists this clonotype with many counts. The chain has TRBV24-1 and TRBJ2-3, with TRBD1 identical over 8 bases. The junction had 10 bases not matched to a gene; V was cut back by 5 bases and J by 1 base. Germline CDR1 reads KGHDR; CDR2 reads SFDVKD. The CDR3 is 17 amino acids. CDR3 in amino acids: CATSVPGQVVGTDTQYF. For the CDR3, the DNA is TGTGCCACCAGTGTACCGGGACAGGTTGTGGGCACAGATACGCAGTATTTT.

The genes are TRBV9 and TRBJ1-6, with D possibly matching TRBD1 (5 bases). V lost 0 bases, J lost 7 bases, and 11 bases lay in between. CDR3 size: 15 residues. Germline CDR1 SGDLS, CDR2 YYNGEE. The CDR3 DNA follows: TGTGCCAGCAGCGTAGCTAGCGGGGGGAATTCACCCCTCCACTTT. Protein sequence: CASSVASGGNSPLHF. Full variable domain (remainder filled in from reference TRBV9 and TRBJ1-6): DSGVTQTPKHLITATGQRVTLRCSPRSGDLSVYWYQQSLDQGLQFLIQYYNGEERAKGNILERFSAQQFPDLHSELNLSSLELGDSALYFCASSVASGGNSPLHFGNGTRLTVT.

This clonotype occurred a few times. A much larger clone differs from this one at a single base, so this may be a read error. The chain is built from TRBV11-2 and TRBJ2-3, with D possibly being TRBD2 (5 bases). Germline loops: CDR1 SGHAT, CDR2 FQNNGV. V shed 0 bases and J shed 0 bases, with 16 bases lying between them. The CDR3 is 18 amino acids. The CDR3 DNA reads as TGTGCCAGCAGCTTAGATCGTGAGGCGGGTTTTAGCACAGATACGCAGTATTTT. This codes for CASSLDREAGFSTDTQYF. Complete variable domain (other parts from reference TRBV11-2 and TRBJ2-3): EAGVAQSPRYKIIEKRQSVAFWCNPISGHATLYWYQQILGQGPKLLIQFQNNGVVDDSQLPKDRFSAERLKGVDSTLKIQPAKLEDSAVYLCASSLDREAGFSTDTQYFGPGTRLTVL.

With regard to this clonotype: This may be a read error: a much more frequent sequence differs by one nucleotide. V is TRBV20-1 and J is TRBJ2-7, with 7 bases lining up with TRBD2. The CDR3 loop spans 14 amino acids. Germline CDR1 and CDR2: DFQATT and SNEGSKA (reference sequence). The CDR3 reads CSARSRDYSSEQYF. The CDR3 DNA is TGCAGTGCTAGATCTCGGGACTACTCCTCCGAGCAGTACTTC.

This sequence joins TRBV7-9 and TRBJ1-6; the D is unclear. CDR1 is SEHNR, CDR2 FQNEAQ, per germline (reference sequence). V was clipped by 1 base and J by 8 bases, with 12 bases between them. The CDR3 extends over 15 amino acids. CDR3 sequence reads: CASSLGLAGDSPLHF. In DNA, the CDR3 is TGTGCCAGCAGCTTAGGCCTAGCGGGAGATTCACCCCTCCACTTT.